This TCR beta chain was retrieved from a study of T cell responses to AZD1222 COVID-19 vaccine (dated by TCRdb to 2020 to 2022). Study-wide context: TCR sequencing covered more than 230 trial participants: 200 to 210 given two doses of AZD1222 and 26 given two doses of MenACWY control vaccine. Trial participants were enrolled by age into 18-55, 56-69 and 70-plus year subgroups, with about 150, 28 and 57 TCR-sequenced participants respectively. Beyond this particular receptor, the publication reports: Epitopes outside the regions mutated in the B.1.351 and B.1.1.7 variants were reportedly recognized by nearly half of the unique spike-specific TCRs. No day 14 peak-response samples were available, so repertoires were characterized only after the peak T cell response. A significant rise in spike-specific TCR breadth and depth was observed after two AZD1222 doses relative to day 0 and relative to MenACWY recipients. Vaccine-associated CD4 TCRs spanned the whole spike protein, with dominant responses in regions 160-218 and 743-854. Participants were mostly white British, with more females than males. The authors suggested clonal diversity may have been underestimated. The 56-69-year group was small, and its depth increase did not reach significance, likely because of low power. Conclusions about previously exposed vaccinees are limited, since just 5 to 7 AZD1222 recipients were seropositive for SARS-CoV-2 at baseline.

As for this clone: Its target antigen remains unknown. No qualities accompany the bases; no much larger clone lies one base away.

The time point label, read with the paper, signifies: baseline before first vaccination. What the treatment or condition label conveys for this sample: meningococcal conjugate vaccine given as trial control. The vaccinee samples were drawn from two UK trials, COV001 and COV002, one of which was a single-blind randomized controlled phase 2/3 trial testing AZD1222 (ChAdOx1 nCoV-19) in healthy adults. For TCRbeta chain sequencing, PBMC samples were collected from trial participants at day 0 and at day 28 after the second dose. The CDR3 goes from the cysteine to the phenylalanine over 14 residues. Only CDR3 DNA remains: 42 bases, in frame from the first base. In the germline V gene, CDR1 corresponds to MNHEY and CDR2 to SVGAGI. The junction shows trimming of 5 bases on V and 6 bases on J, plus 14 bases between the germline ends. The CDR3 regions of human TCRbeta chains were analyzed by immunosequencing. The paper's processing steps were these. TCRs in the repertoires were compared against a reference library of SARS-CoV-2-specific TCRs that had been generated with the MIRA antigen-specificity platform. Breadth meant the fraction of unique TCRs that were SARS-CoV-2-associated, whereas depth meant the fraction of total T cells that were SARS-CoV-2-associated. Each spike-specific TCR was assigned to its reactive spike region and to a CD4 or CD8 class using the MIRA data. Log10-transformed breadth and depth values were compared by one-way ANOVA with Sidak's multiple comparisons tests. This is the immuneACCESS table as TCRdb keeps it, with only in-frame sequences that have V and J called. A part of the clones is gone; compared with another copy, unresolved V genes explain less than half, and the rest is unexplained. That table supplies the V and J calls and clone size; D and trimming were determined from the DNA. This sample comprises 100,000 to 150,000 clones, just over 85% of them detected only once. Of the sample, over 15% falls within the top ten clones.

The sequence came from an adult in good health. Material: peripheral blood, obtained on day 0 of MenACWY control vaccination. The chain is made from TRBV6-5 and TRBJ2-1; the D region is possibly TRBD1 or TRBD2, each matching across 5 bases. CDR3 region: CASSRPGLFNEQFF. The bases are TGTGCCAGCAGTAGACCGGGGCTCTTCAATGAGCAGTTCTTC.